This TCR beta chain was recorded in a study of radiation and T cells in renal cell carcinoma. Study outcomes and limitations: Top tumor clonotypes rose in blood 2 weeks post-radiation, then contracted.

The assay was immunoSEQ multiplex PCR, and TCRdb's table has in-frame clones only and misses some. The sample carries tens of thousands of clones, around four fifths recorded once. In the case of this clone: Antigen specificity is unknown.

Germline V gene lookup returns CDR1 MDHEN and CDR2 SYDVKM. V lost 2 bases and J lost 11; bases outside the gene matches: 9. This CDR3 comprises 14 residues. Specified time point: blood 4 weeks post-SBRT, at nephrectomy. The treatment here: 15 Gy SBRT to primary tumor, nephrectomy 4 weeks later. Nephrectomy followed 15 Gy stereotactic body radiation by 4 weeks. Blood was sampled at baseline, 2 weeks and 4 weeks after SBRT. Clear cell pathology was present in this patient's renal cell carcinoma. The J gene is TRBJ1-1, the V gene TRBV28; TRBD1 agrees at 9 bases. This clonotype originated in a man over 45 with renal cell carcinoma. The source material was blood, sampled from a patient whose treatment included radiotherapy and nephrectomy. CDR3 sequence: CASSLRDRESMAFF. In nucleotides, the CDR3 is TGTGCCAGCAGTTTACGGGACAGGGAATCAATGGCTTTCTTT.